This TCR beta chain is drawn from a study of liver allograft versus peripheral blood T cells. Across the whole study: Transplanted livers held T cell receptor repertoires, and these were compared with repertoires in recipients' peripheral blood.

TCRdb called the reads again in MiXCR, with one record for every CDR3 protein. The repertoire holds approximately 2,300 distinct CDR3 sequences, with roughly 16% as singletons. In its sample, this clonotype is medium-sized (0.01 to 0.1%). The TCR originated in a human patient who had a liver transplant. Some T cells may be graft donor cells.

The CDR3 loop is CASSLARGYGYTF. The CDR3 DNA follows: TGTGCCAGCAGCTTAGCTAGGGGCTATGGCTACACCTTC. This sequence joins TRBV7-2 and TRBJ1-2; D possibly corresponds to TRBD1 (5 bases). CDR1 SGHTA and CDR2 FQGNSA come from the germline V gene. The CDR3 is made up of 13 amino acids. Deletions cut 0 bases from V and 4 bases from J, with 6 bases between. Full variable domain (remainder filled in from reference TRBV7-2 and TRBJ1-2): GAGVSQSPSNKVTEKGKDVELRCDPISGHTALYWYRQSLGQGLEFLIYFQGNSAPDKSGLPSDRFSAERTGGSVSTLTIQRTQQEDSAVYLCASSLARGYGYTFGSGTRLTVV.